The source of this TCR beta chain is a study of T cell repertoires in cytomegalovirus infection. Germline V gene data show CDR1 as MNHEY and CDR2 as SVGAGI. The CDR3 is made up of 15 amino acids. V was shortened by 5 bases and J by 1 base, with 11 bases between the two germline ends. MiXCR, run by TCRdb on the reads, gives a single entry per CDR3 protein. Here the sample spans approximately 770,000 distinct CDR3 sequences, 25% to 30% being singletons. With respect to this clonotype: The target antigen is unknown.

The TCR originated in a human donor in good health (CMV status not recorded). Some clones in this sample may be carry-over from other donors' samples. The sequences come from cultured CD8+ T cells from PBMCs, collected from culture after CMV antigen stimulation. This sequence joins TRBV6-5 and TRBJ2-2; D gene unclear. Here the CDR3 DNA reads TGTGCCAGCAGTGCTTTTCCGGGGAACACCGGGGAGCTGTTTTTT. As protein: CASSAFPGNTGELFF.